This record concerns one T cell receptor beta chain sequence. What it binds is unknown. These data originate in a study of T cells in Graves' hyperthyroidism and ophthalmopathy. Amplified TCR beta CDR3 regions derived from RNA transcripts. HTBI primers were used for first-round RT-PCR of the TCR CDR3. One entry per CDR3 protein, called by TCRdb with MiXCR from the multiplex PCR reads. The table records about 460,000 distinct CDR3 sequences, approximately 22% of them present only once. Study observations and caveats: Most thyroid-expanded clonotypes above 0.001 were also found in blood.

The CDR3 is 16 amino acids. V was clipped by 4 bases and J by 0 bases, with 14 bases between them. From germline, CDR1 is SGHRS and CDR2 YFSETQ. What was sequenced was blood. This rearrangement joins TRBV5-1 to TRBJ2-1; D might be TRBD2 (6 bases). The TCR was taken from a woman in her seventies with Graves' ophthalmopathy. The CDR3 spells CASSPGLHSSYNEQFF. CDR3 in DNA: TGCGCCAGCAGCCCGGGACTCCACAGCTCCTACAATGAGCAGTTCTTC.